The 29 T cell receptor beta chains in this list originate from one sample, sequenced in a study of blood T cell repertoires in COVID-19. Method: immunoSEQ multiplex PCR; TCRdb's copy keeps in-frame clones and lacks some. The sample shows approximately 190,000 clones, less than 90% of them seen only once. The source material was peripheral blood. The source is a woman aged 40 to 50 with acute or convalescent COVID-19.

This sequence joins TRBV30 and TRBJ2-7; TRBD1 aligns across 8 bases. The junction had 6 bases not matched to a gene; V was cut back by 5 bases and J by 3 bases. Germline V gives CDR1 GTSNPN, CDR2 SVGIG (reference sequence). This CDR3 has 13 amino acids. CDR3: CAWGTGTNYEQYF. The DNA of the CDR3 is TGTGCCTGGGGGACAGGCACCAACTACGAGCAGTACTTC.

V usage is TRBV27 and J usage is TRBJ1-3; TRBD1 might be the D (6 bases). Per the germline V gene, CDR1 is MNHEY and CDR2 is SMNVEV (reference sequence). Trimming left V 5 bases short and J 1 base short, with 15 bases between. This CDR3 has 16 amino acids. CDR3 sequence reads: CASSRTGYASGNTIYF. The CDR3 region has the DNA TGTGCCAGCAGTCGAACAGGGTATGCGTCTGGAAACACCATATATTTT.

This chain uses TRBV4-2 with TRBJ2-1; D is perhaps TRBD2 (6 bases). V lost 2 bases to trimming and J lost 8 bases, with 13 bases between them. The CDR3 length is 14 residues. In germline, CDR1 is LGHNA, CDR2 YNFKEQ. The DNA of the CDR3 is TGTGCCAGCAGCCAACTAACTCCTAGCGATGAGCAGTTCTTC. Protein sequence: CASSQLTPSDEQFF.

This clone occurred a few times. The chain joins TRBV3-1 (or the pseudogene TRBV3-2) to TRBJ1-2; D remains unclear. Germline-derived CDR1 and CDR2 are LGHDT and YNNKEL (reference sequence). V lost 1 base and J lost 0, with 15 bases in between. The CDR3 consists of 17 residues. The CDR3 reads CASSQVRYDSTNYGYTF. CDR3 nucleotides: TGTGCCAGCAGCCAAGTGAGGTACGATTCTACTAACTATGGCTACACCTTC.

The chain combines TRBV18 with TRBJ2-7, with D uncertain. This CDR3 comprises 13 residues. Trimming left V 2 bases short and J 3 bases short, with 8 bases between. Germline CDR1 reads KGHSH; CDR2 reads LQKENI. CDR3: CASSPSPNYEQYF. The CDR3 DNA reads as TGTGCCAGCTCACCATCCCCAAACTACGAGCAGTACTTC.

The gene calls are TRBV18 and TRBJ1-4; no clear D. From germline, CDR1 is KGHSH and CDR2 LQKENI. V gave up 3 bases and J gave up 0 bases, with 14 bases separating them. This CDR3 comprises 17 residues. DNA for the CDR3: TGTGCCAGCTCACCGAACTCCCCTTCATCAACTAATGAAAAACTGTTTTTT. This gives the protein CASSPNSPSSTNEKLFF.

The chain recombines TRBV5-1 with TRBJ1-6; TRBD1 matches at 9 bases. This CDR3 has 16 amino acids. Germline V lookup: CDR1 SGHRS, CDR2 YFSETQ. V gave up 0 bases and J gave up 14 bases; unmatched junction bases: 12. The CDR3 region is CASSLAWMGQGTTLHF. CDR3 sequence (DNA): TGCGCCAGCAGCTTGGCCTGGATGGGACAGGGCACGACCCTCCACTTT.

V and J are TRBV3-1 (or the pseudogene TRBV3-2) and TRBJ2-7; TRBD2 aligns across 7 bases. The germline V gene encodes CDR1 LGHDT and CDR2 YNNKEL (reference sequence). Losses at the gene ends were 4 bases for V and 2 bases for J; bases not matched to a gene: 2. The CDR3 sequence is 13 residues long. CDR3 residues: CASSPSGPYEQYF. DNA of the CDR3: TGTGCCAGCAGCCCTAGCGGACCCTACGAGCAGTACTTC.

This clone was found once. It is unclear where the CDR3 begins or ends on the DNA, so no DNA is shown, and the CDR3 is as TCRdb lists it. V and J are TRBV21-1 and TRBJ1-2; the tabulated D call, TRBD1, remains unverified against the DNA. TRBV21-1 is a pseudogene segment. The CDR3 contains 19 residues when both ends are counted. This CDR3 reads CASSKVAFGARFSTYGYTF.

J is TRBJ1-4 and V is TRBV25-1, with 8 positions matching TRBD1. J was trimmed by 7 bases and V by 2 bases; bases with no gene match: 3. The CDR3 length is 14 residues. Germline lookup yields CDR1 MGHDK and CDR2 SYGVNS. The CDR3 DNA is TGTGCCAGCAGTGAACCTCAGGGGGCTGAAAAACTGTTTTTT. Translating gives CASSEPQGAEKLFF.

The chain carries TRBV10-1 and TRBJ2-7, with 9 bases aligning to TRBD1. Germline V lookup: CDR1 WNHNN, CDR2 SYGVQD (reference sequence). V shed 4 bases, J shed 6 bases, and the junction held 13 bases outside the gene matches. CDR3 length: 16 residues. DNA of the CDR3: TGCGCCAGCAGTGGTTCGGGACAGGGCGTCGACTCCGAGCAGTACTTC. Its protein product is CASSGSGQGVDSEQYF.

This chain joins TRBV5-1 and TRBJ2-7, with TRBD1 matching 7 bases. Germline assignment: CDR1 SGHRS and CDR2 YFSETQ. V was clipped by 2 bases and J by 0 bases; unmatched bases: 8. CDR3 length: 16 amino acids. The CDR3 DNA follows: TGCGCCAGCAGCTTACGACAGGGCGAAGCCTCCTACGAGCAGTACTTC. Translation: CASSLRQGEASYEQYF.

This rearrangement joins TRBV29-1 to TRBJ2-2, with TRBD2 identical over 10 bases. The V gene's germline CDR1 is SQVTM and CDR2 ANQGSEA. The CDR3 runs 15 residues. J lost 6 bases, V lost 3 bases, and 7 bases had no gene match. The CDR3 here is CSVDLASGRAGELFF. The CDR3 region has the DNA TGCAGCGTTGATCTAGCTAGCGGGAGAGCCGGGGAGCTGTTTTTT.

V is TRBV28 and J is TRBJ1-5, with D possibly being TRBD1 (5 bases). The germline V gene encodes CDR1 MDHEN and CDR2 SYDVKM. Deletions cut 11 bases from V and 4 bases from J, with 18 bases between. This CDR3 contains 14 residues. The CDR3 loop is CADGEGNGNQPQHF. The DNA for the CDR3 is TGTGCCGACGGGGAGGGGAACGGGAATCAGCCCCAGCATTTT.

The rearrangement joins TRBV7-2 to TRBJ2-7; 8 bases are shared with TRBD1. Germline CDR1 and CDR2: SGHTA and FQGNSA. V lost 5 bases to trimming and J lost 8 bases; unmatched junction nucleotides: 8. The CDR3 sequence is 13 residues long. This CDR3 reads CASSTQDRDKQYF. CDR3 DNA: TGTGCCAGCAGCACTCAGGACAGGGATAAGCAGTACTTC. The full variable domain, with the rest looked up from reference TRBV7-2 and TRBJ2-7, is GAGVSQSPSNKVTEKGKDVELRCDPISGHTALYWYRQSLGQGLEFLIYFQGNSAPDKSGLPSDRFSAERTGGSVSTLTIQRTQQEDSAVYLCASSTQDRDKQYFGPGTRLTVT.

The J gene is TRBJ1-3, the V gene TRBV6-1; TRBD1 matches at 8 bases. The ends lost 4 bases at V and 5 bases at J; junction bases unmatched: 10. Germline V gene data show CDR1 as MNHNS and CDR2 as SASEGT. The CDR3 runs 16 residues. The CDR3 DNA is TGTGCCAGCAGTGTCACCCAGGGGGCTGTACGAAACACCATATATTTT. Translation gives CASSVTQGAVRNTIYF.

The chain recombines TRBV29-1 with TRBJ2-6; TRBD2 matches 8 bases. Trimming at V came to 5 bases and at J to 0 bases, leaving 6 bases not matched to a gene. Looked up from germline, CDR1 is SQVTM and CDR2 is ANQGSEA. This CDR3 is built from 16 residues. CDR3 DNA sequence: TGCAGCGTTCTAAGCGGGGGATCCTCTGGGGCCAACGTCCTGACTTTC. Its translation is CSVLSGGSSGANVLTF.

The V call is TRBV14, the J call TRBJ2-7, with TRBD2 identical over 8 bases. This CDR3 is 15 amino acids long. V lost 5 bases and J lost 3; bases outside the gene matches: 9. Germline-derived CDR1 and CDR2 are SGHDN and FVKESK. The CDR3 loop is CASSYGAGEGYEQYF. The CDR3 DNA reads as TGTGCCAGCAGCTATGGAGCGGGAGAGGGCTACGAGCAGTACTTC.

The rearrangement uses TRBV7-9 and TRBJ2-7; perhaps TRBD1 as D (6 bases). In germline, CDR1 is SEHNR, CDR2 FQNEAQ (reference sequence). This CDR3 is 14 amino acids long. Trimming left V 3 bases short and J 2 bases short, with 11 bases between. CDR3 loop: CASSFYGDTYEQYF. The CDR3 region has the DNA TGTGCCAGCAGCTTCTACGGGGACACCTACGAGCAGTACTTC.

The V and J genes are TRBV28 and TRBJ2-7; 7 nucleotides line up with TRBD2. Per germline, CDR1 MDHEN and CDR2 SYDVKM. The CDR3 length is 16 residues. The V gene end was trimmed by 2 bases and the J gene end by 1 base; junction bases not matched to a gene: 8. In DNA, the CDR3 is TGTGCCAGCAGTTTACCCAGCGGGGCGCATTCCTACGAGCAGTACTTC. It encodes CASSLPSGAHSYEQYF.

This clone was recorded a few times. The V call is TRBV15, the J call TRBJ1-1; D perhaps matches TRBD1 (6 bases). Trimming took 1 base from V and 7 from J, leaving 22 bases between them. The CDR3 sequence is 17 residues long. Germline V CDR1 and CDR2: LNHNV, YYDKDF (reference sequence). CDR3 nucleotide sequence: TGTGCCACCAGCAGAGCCTACAGGGTTCGGGTTCAAAATGAAGCTTTCTTT. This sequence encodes CATSRAYRVRVQNEAFF.

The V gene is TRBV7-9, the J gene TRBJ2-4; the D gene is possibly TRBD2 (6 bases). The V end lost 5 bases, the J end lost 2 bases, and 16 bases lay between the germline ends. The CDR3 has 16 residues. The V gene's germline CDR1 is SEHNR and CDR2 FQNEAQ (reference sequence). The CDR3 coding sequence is TGTGCCAGCAGCCTGGGGGGAGTCGCGACCAAAAACATTCAGTACTTC. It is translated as CASSLGGVATKNIQYF.

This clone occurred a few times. CDR3 protein: CASIKARGMNTEAFF. The CDR3 bases are TGTGCCAGCATCAAGGCAAGGGGGATGAACACTGAAGCTTTCTTT. V gene TRBV2 combines with J gene TRBJ1-1; tentative D call: TRBD1 (6 bases). CDR3 length: 15 residues. The V gene's germline CDR1 is SNHLY and CDR2 FYNNEI. The V gene lost 7 bases and the J gene lost 0 bases, with 15 bases spanning the gap.

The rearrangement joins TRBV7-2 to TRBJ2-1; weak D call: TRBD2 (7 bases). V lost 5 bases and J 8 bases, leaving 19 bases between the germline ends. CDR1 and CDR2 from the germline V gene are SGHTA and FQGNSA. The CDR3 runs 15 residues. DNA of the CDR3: TGTGCCAGCAGCCCAAGGGGGGGGTGGTCCGATGAGCAGTTCTTC. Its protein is CASSPRGGWSDEQFF.

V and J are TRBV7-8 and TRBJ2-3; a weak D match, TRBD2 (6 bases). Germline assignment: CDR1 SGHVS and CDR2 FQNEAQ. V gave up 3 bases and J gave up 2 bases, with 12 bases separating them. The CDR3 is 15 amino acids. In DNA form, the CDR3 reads TGTGCCAGCAGCTTTCTTGCGGGGACCACAGATACGCAGTATTTT. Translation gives CASSFLAGTTDTQYF.

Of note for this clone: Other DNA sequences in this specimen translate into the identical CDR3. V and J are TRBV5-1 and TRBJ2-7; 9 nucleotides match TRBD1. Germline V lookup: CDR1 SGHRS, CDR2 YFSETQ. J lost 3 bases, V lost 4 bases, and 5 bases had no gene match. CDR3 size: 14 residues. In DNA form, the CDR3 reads TGCGCCAGCAGCCTGGGACAGGGAGACTACGAGCAGTACTTC. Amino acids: CASSLGQGDYEQYF.

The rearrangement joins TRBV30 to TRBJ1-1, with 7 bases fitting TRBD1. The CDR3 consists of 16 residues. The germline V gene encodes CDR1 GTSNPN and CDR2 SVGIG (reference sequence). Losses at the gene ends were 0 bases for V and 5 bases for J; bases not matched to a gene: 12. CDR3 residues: CAWSVFGTELVTEAFF. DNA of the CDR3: TGTGCCTGGAGTGTATTCGGGACAGAGTTGGTTACTGAAGCTTTCTTT.

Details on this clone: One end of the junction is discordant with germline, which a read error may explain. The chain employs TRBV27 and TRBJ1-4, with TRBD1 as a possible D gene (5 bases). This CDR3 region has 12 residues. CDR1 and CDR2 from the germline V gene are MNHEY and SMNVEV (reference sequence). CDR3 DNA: TGTGCCAGCATCACGCGTACCGGGACTGCTCCTTTT. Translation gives CASITRTGTAPF.

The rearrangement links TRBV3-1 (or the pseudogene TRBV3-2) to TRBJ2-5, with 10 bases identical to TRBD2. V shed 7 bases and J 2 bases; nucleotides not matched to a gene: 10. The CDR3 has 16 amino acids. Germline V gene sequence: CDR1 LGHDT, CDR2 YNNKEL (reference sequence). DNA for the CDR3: TGTGCCAGCAATGGGGGTAGCGGGAGGTTACAAGAGACCCAGTACTTC. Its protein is CASNGGSGRLQETQYF.